These 6 T cell receptor beta chains came from one sample sequenced in a study of blood T cells in healthy people across ages. Through a sample-barcoded 5' primer and a J-beta primer mix, a second PCR was run for roughly 6 to 11 cycles. TCRdb passed the 5' RACE reads through MiXCR, listing each CDR3 protein once. The data show 750,000 to 950,000 distinct CDR3 sequences, with 53% seen just once and approximately 40% held by the top ten. The specimen was blood. Receptors originate from an elderly man in good health.

The chain links TRBV6-6 to TRBJ1-4; 9 nucleotides align to TRBD1. The junction had 9 bases not matched to a gene; V was cut back by 5 bases and J by 8 bases. Germline V CDR1 and CDR2: MNHNY, SVGAGI (reference sequence). There are 15 residues in the CDR3. This CDR3 reads CASSALQGAREKLFF. The CDR3 nucleotides are TGTGCCAGCAGTGCACTACAGGGGGCGAGGGAAAAACTGTTTTTT.

The chain uses TRBV20-1 and TRBJ2-7; D is uncertain. This CDR3 has 13 residues. Trimming shortened V by 2 bases and J by 0 bases, and 8 bases separated the two germline ends. Germline V CDR1 and CDR2: DFQATT, SNEGSKA (reference sequence). As DNA, the CDR3 is TGCAGTGCTAGAATGGCCACCTCCTACGAGCAGTACTTC. This sequence encodes CSARMATSYEQYF.

The chain joins TRBV12-5 to TRBJ2-3, with TRBD1 matching over 9 bases. The CDR3 is 15 residues long. The germline V gene encodes CDR1 LGHNT and CDR2 FRNRAP. V was clipped by 5 bases and J by 14 bases; unmatched bases: 17. CDR3 DNA: TGTGCTAGTGGTCCACCGGGACAGGGAGACAGAGACGCGTATTTT. It codes for CASGPPGQGDRDAYF.

V gene TRBV20-1 combines with J gene TRBJ2-7; TRBD2 might be the D (7 bases). The germline CDR1 and CDR2 sequences are DFQATT and SNEGSKA (reference sequence). V lost 6 bases to trimming and J lost 0 bases, with 15 bases between them. CDR3 length: 14 residues. The CDR3 nucleotides read TGCAGTGCCCCCCGGGAGGACAGCTCCTACGAGCAGTACTTC. The encoded protein is CSAPREDSSYEQYF.

The chain is built from TRBV20-1 and TRBJ2-7; 9 bases fit TRBD2. The last part of the DNA fits TRBJ2-5 better; the J call may be wrong. The germline CDR1 and CDR2 sequences are DFQATT and SNEGSKA (reference sequence). The CDR3 is 16 amino acids. This CDR3 reads CSATRLGSGRLETQYF. The CDR3 bases are TGCAGTGCTACCCGGCTGGGTAGCGGGAGATTAGAGACCCAGTACTTC.

CDR3 DNA sequence: TGCAGTGCTAGAATAGCGGGAGGTCGCTCCTACAATGAGCAGTTCTTC. This encodes CSARIAGGRSYNEQFF. This rearrangement joins TRBV20-1 to TRBJ2-1, with 10 positions matching TRBD2. The CDR3 is made up of 16 amino acids. The trim removed 2 bases at V and 0 bases at J, leaving 4 bases unmatched. CDR1 and CDR2 from the germline V gene are DFQATT and SNEGSKA (reference sequence).